The present T cell receptor beta chain was sequenced within a study of tumor-infiltrating lymphocytes in primary liver carcinoma. As for the study in general: There were roughly 3.5 to 7.5 million productive TCRbeta reads per sample, a yield similar across tissue types.

The authors made TCR beta cDNA from about 500 ng total RNA with a constant-region primer. Slightly modified ARM-PCR with three nested multiplex PCR rounds yielded TCR beta libraries. A C-beta reverse primer was combined with TRBV1-TRBV30 forward primers in the first two PCR rounds, and each round had 10 cycles. TCRdb reprocessed the multiplex PCR reads with MiXCR, giving one entry per CDR3 protein. The sample includes 95,000 to 150,000 distinct CDR3 sequences, 64% seen only once; the top ten take less than 10%. CDR3 length: 12 residues. Germline loops: CDR1 SQVTM, CDR2 ANQGSEA. V was clipped by 4 bases and J by 8 bases, with 12 bases between them. From roughly 18-30 mg of unsorted bulk tissue, DNA and RNA were co-extracted together.

The receptor's source is a woman aged 55-70 years with primary liver carcinoma and hepatitis B virus infection. Sequenced material: liver tumor tissue from sampling region 3. Subset indicated: tumor region T3, left-lateral pole. This chain connects TRBV29-1 to TRBJ2-1, with a weak D call TRBD1 (6 bases). CDR3 sequence (DNA): TGCAGCGTTGGGCGTGGGGGCGATGAGCAGTTCTTC. Translated: CSVGRGGDEQFF.